A selection of T cell receptor beta chains follows, all from one sample in a study of identical twins. MiXCR was run by TCRdb on the 5' RACE reads, yielding one entry per CDR3 protein. The table lists a few hundred thousand distinct CDR3 sequences, around 24% of them singletons. Separately, the same data were catalogued under a study of T cells expressing NK-cell markers.

Specimen: CD4+ T cells sorted from blood. The source is a woman younger than 35 in good health. The CDR3 runs from the conserved cysteine through the conserved F or W. The order of the fields is V gene, CDR3 protein.

v_call: TRBV12-3/TRBV12-4; cdr3_aa: CASSPDSGPQHF
v_call: TRBV7-9; cdr3_aa: CASSPTGTSGAYEQYF
v_call: TRBV29-1; cdr3_aa: CSVGFTNEKLFF
v_call: TRBV20-1; cdr3_aa: CRAIRGLVDTQYF
v_call: TRBV18; cdr3_aa: CASSMDRDEQYF
v_call: TRBV12-3/TRBV12-4; cdr3_aa: CASSFPGGQAFF
v_call: TRBV6-5; cdr3_aa: CASSFDSSRSGANVLTF
v_call: TRBV11-2; cdr3_aa: CASSPRLAYTGELFF
v_call: TRBV12-3/TRBV12-4; cdr3_aa: CASSFRLQETQYF
v_call: TRBV14; cdr3_aa: CASSPREGSGGLFF
v_call: TRBV9; cdr3_aa: CASSETGGADENEQYF